Presented here are 12 T cell receptor beta chains from one specimen sequenced in a study of PD-1 blockade in classical Hodgkin lymphoma. Time point specified: newly diagnosed, previously untreated cHL patient sample. The authors enriched CD8+ T cells from thawed PBMCs via magnetic negative selection. Only in-frame clones appear in the TCRdb table, and some are missing; sequencing was by immunoSEQ multiplex PCR. This sample has about 21,000 clones; about 83% occur once, and the top ten carry approximately 7%. The sequencing input was CD8+ T cells from blood. These receptors all stem from a human donor with classical Hodgkin lymphoma.

This chain connects TRBV4-3 to TRBJ1-1; 7 bases are shared with TRBD1. With V trimmed by 3 bases and J by 5 bases, 3 bases remained unmatched. Germline CDR1 and CDR2: LGHNA and YSLEER. The CDR3 is made up of 13 amino acids. This CDR3 reads CASSQDRSTEAFF. CDR3 DNA: TGCGCCAGCAGCCAGGACAGGTCTACTGAAGCTTTCTTT.

The CDR3, as DNA: TGTGCCAGCAGCTACCCTGGACTAGTCTCGCGTTACGAGCAGTACTTC. Translated, it gives CASSYPGLVSRYEQYF. V and J are TRBV28 and TRBJ2-7; 7 positions agree with TRBD2. This CDR3 has 16 residues. In germline, CDR1 is MDHEN, CDR2 SYDVKM. V gave up 6 bases and J gave up 4 bases; unmatched junction bases: 15.

DNA for the CDR3: TGTGCCAGCAGTTTCTCCGGGACTCTCGAGCAGTACTTC. Protein sequence: CASSFSGTLEQYF. J is TRBJ2-7 and V is TRBV28; possibly TRBD2 for D (6 bases). The CDR3 is made up of 13 amino acids. The V gene lost 3 bases and the J gene lost 6 bases, with 12 bases spanning the gap. Germline-derived CDR1 and CDR2 are MDHEN and SYDVKM.

This chain links TRBV30 with TRBJ1-1; perhaps TRBD1 as D (5 bases). V was clipped by 2 bases and J by 5 bases, with 15 bases between them. CDR1 is GTSNPN and CDR2 is SVGIG in the germline V gene (reference sequence). The CDR3 is made up of 14 amino acids. The CDR3 region has the DNA TGTGCCTGGAGTTACCCGGGACCACGGACTGAAGCTTTCTTT. Residues: CAWSYPGPRTEAFF.

The rearrangement uses TRBV5-8 and TRBJ2-7; no reliable D call. V was shortened by 1 base and J by 2 bases, with 13 bases between the two germline ends. CDR1 is SGHTS and CDR2 is YDEGEE in the germline V gene. This CDR3 has 15 amino acids. The CDR3 loop reads CASSLSRLNPYEQYF. As DNA, the CDR3 is TGTGCCAGCAGCTTGAGTAGACTCAATCCCTACGAGCAGTACTTC.

The chain is built from TRBV19 and TRBJ1-1, with D perhaps TRBD1 (6 bases). The V end lost 6 bases, the J end lost 0 bases, and 11 bases lay between the germline ends. Germline lookup yields CDR1 LNHDA and CDR2 SQIVND (reference sequence). The CDR3 is made up of 14 amino acids. The CDR3 loop reads CASSYRAVNTEAFF. The CDR3 coding sequence is TGTGCCAGTAGCTACAGGGCTGTGAACACTGAAGCTTTCTTT.

This sequence joins TRBV18 and TRBJ2-2; D unresolved. The CDR3 has 17 residues. Germline V gives CDR1 KGHSH, CDR2 LQKENI. Trimming removed 3 bases from V and 1 base from J, with 15 bases in between. CDR3 in DNA: TGTGCCAGCTCACCGTTTTTTTACAGCGAGAACACCGGGGAGCTGTTTTTT. Its protein product is CASSPFFYSENTGELFF.

The chain employs TRBV27 and TRBJ2-7, with 7 positions matching TRBD1. The germline CDR1 and CDR2 sequences are MNHEY and SMNVEV (reference sequence). CDR3 length equals 15 residues. The V gene end was trimmed by 4 bases and the J gene end by 2 bases; junction bases not matched to a gene: 8. The CDR3 here is CASSSYSTGTYEQYF. CDR3 in DNA: TGTGCCAGCAGTTCCTATTCGACAGGGACCTACGAGCAGTACTTC.

The V call is TRBV4-1, the J call TRBJ1-2; D uncertain. Between the trimmed V and J ends, which lost 1 base and 4 bases, there was a span of 10 bases. Germline CDR1 and CDR2: MGHRA and YSYEKL. This CDR3 spans 14 amino acids. The CDR3 DNA is TGCGCCAGCAGCCAAGTTGGGCAGCCCTATGGCTACACCTTC. It yields the protein CASSQVGQPYGYTF.

The rearrangement uses TRBV5-1 and TRBJ1-1; 9 nucleotides line up with TRBD1. Germline assignment: CDR1 SGHRS and CDR2 YFSETQ. V trimming: 3 bases; J trimming: 4 bases; junction bases outside the gene matches: 4. The CDR3 runs 14 residues. The CDR3 coding sequence is TGCGCCAGCAGCTCCCGGGACAGGGTCACTGAAGCTTTCTTT. It encodes CASSSRDRVTEAFF.

This rearrangement joins TRBV5-1 to TRBJ1-1; possible D gene TRBD1, 5 bases. The CDR3 consists of 13 residues. V was trimmed by 7 bases and J by 6 bases, leaving 16 bases between them. Looked up from germline, CDR1 is SGHRS and CDR2 is YFSETQ. The CDR3 sequence is CASSEGGAPEAFF. Here the CDR3 DNA reads TGCGCCAGCTCTGAGGGAGGGGCCCCTGAAGCTTTCTTT.

This chain joins TRBV7-6 and TRBJ2-5; 8 bases map to TRBD2. Germline V CDR1 and CDR2: SGHVS, FNYEAQ. The V segment lost 5 bases and the J segment 0 bases; nucleotides outside the gene matches: 8. The CDR3 covers 16 residues. This CDR3 reads CASSPPRGGYQETQYF. Written as DNA, the CDR3 is TGTGCCAGCAGCCCCCCTCGGGGGGGTTACCAAGAGACCCAGTACTTC. Variable domain in full (rest from reference TRBV7-6 and TRBJ2-5): GAGVSQSPRYKVTKRGQDVALRCDPISGHVSLYWYRQALGQGPEFLTYFNYEAQQDKSGLPNDRFSAERPEGSISTLTIQRTEQRDSAMYRCASSPPRGGYQETQYFGPGTRLLVL.